This entry describes one T cell receptor (beta chain). Its specificity is unknown. Criteria for exclusion of patients were uncontrolled infection, other autoimmune disease, pregnancy or lactation. Diagnosis rested on symptoms, serum thyroxine and TRAb, thyroid ultrasound, and orbital computed tomography. This entry comes from a study of T cells in Graves' hyperthyroidism and ophthalmopathy. Broader study findings: Clonotypes that were expanded in thyroid above 0.001 mostly appeared in blood too.

Germline loops: CDR1 WSHSY, CDR2 SAAADI. This CDR3 contains 14 residues. After removal of 6 bases from V and 4 bases from J, the junction contained 7 bases not matched to a gene. Amplification of TCR beta CDR3 regions was performed using RNA transcripts as template. First-round RT-PCR with HTBI primers amplified the TCR CDR3 region. TCRdb reprocessed the multiplex PCR reads via MiXCR and lists one record per CDR3 protein. This sample carries 480,000 or so distinct CDR3 sequences, around 50% of them seen once, and the ten largest clones take about two fifths. Sample: peripheral blood or thyroid tissue (not recorded which). The clonotype comes from an adult woman with Graves' disease, either hyperthyroidism or ophthalmopathy (not recorded which). The genes are TRBV10-2 and TRBJ2-5, with 8 bases aligning to TRBD1. The CDR3: CASRQGANGETQYF. The CDR3 coding sequence is TGCGCCAGCAGGCAGGGGGCGAATGGAGAGACCCAGTACTTC.